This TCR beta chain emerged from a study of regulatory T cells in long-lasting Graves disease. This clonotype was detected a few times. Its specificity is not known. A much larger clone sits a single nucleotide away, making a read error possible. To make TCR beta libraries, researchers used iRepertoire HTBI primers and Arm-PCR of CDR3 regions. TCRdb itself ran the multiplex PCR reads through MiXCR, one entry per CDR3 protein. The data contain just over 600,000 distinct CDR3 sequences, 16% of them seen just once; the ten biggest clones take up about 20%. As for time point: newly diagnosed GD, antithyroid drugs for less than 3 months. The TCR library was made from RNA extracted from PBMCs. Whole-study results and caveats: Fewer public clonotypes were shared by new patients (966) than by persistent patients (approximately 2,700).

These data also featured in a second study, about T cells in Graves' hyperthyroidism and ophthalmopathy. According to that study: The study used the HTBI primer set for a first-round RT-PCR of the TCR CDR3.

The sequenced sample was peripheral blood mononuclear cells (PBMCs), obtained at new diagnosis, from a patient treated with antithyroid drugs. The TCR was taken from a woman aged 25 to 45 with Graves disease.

As DNA, the CDR3 is TGTACCAGCAGTGTGGGACAGAGTTATGGCTACACCTTC. Translation: CTSSVGQSYGYTF. This chain connects TRBV7-9 to TRBJ1-2, with 7 bases that match TRBD1. The CDR3 contains 13 residues. Germline V lookup: CDR1 SEHNR, CDR2 FQNEAQ (reference sequence).